The next 12 T cell receptor beta chains were all read from a single sample in a study of cytomegalovirus exposure and HLA in healthy donors. PCR employed 60 Vbeta and 13 Jbeta primers. Clones were read by immunoSEQ multiplex PCR, and TCRdb kept only the in-frame ones, dropping some. The table records 210,000 or so clones, approximately 80% of them present only once. Sample: PBMCs. The receptors derive from a boy aged 2 to 9 in good health and CMV-seronegative.

The chain combines TRBV6-1 with TRBJ2-7; 8 bases line up with TRBD1. The trim removed 6 bases at V and 12 bases at J, leaving 10 bases unmatched. Per germline, CDR1 MNHNS and CDR2 SASEGT. The length of the CDR3 is 12 residues. The CDR3 DNA is TGTGCCAGCAGCCCCGGGACAGGCCATCGGTACTTC. This translates into CASSPGTGHRYF.

This clone was picked up a small number of times. The genes are TRBV5-6 and TRBJ2-2; weak D call: TRBD1 (7 bases). Trimming took 4 bases from V and 6 from J, leaving 25 bases between them. In germline, CDR1 is SGHDT, CDR2 YYEEEE. This CDR3 contains 18 residues. CDR3 bases: TGTGCCAGCAGCCGAGTCCCCAACAGGGGAGGTTACGCCGGGGAGCTGTTTTTT. It yields the protein CASSRVPNRGGYAGELFF.

This clone was recorded a few times. The chain is built from TRBV5-6 and TRBJ2-7, with 13 bases lining up with TRBD2. CDR1 and CDR2 from the germline V gene are SGHDT and YYEEEE. The CDR3 has 16 residues. Trimming at V came to 3 bases and at J to 7 bases, leaving 10 bases not matched to a gene. The CDR3 region has the DNA TGTGCCAGCAGCTCCGGACTAGCGGGGGCCCTCGGAGAGCAGTACTTC. Translated, it gives CASSSGLAGALGEQYF.

The gene calls are TRBV19 and TRBJ1-5, with 11 bases aligning to TRBD1. Germline assignment: CDR1 LNHDA and CDR2 SQIVND (reference sequence). The CDR3 covers 17 residues. The ends lost 5 bases at V and 0 bases at J; junction bases unmatched: 6. The chain's CDR3 is CASSWGQGVDSNQPQHF. The DNA for the CDR3 is TGTGCCAGTAGTTGGGGACAGGGGGTCGATAGCAATCAGCCCCAGCATTTT.

This clone came up a few times. V and J are TRBV2 and TRBJ1-2, with D possibly being TRBD1 (5 bases). The germline V gene has CDR1 SNHLY and CDR2 FYNNEI. Trimming pared 6 bases from V and 4 bases from J, leaving 6 bases between. The CDR3 has 11 residues. The CDR3 is CASRDSYGYTF. The CDR3, as DNA: TGTGCCAGCAGAGACAGCTATGGCTACACCTTC.

Comments on this clone: An end of the junction does not agree with germline; a read error may underlie this. The chain recombines TRBV6-1 with TRBJ2-7; D is perhaps TRBD2 (5 bases). Germline lookup yields CDR1 MNHNS and CDR2 SASEGT. The length of the CDR3 is 14 residues. This chain's CDR3 is CASSEGLAGNDQYF. In DNA form, the CDR3 reads TGTGCCAGCAGTGAAGGGCTAGCCGGGAACGATCAGTACTTC.

The chain couples TRBV13 to TRBJ2-3; the match to TRBD2 covers 12 bases. V lost 3 bases to trimming and J lost 6 bases; unmatched junction nucleotides: 4. The length of the CDR3 is 15 residues. The germline V gene encodes CDR1 PRHDT and CDR2 FYEKMQ (reference sequence). The CDR3 reads CASSFGTSGPDTQYF. The CDR3 nucleotides are TGTGCCAGCAGCTTCGGGACTAGCGGGCCGGATACGCAGTATTTT.

As for this clone: One end of the junction does not line up with germline, which may come from a read error. The chain employs TRBV7-7 and TRBJ2-3, with 7 bases aligning to TRBD2. The length of the CDR3 is 14 residues. Germline V gene data show CDR1 as SSHAT and CDR2 as FNYEAQ (reference sequence). The CDR3 DNA is TGTGCTAGCAGGCGACTAGCTGACACAGATACGCAGTATTTT. The encoded protein is CASRRLADTDTQYF.

The V gene is TRBV5-5, the J gene TRBJ2-7, with 7 bases that match TRBD2. V lost 2 bases, J lost 0 bases, and 5 bases stayed unmatched. Germline V gene lookup returns CDR1 SGHKS and CDR2 YYEKEE (reference sequence). CDR3 size: 15 residues. The CDR3 loop is CASSLLAGSSYEQYF. The CDR3 coding sequence is TGTGCCAGCAGCTTATTAGCGGGTTCCTCCTACGAGCAGTACTTC.

The chain combines TRBV5-4 with TRBJ1-1; TRBD1 aligns across 7 bases. The CDR3 runs to 16 residues. Losses at the gene ends were 5 bases for V and 4 bases for J; bases not matched to a gene: 14. Germline CDR1 is SGHNT and CDR2 is YYREEE (reference sequence). The CDR3 nucleotides read TGTGCCAGCAGGATCCCCCCCGACAGGGCACGCACTGAAGCTTTCTTT. Encoded protein: CASRIPPDRARTEAFF.

This clone was recorded a few times. One end of the junction varies from germline; a read error may be responsible. The V gene is TRBV29-1, the J gene TRBJ1-1; D is uncertain. Germline V gene lookup returns CDR1 SQVTM and CDR2 ANQGSEA. CDR3 length: 13 residues. The CDR3 DNA follows: TGCAGCGTTGGAGGCTTGCTGAACACTGCAGCTTTCTTT. Its translation is CSVGGLLNTAAFF.

J is TRBJ1-1 and V is TRBV6-5, with D possibly being TRBD1 (5 bases). From germline, CDR1 is MNHEY and CDR2 SVGAGI. The CDR3 has 12 residues. V lost 6 bases and J 5 bases, leaving 10 bases between the germline ends. The CDR3 sequence: CASSVGGTEAFF. The CDR3 DNA follows: TGTGCCAGCAGCGTGGGGGGTACTGAAGCTTTCTTT.